This T cell receptor (beta chain) was sequenced during a study of T-cell memory formation after mild COVID-19. Turning to the study itself: Across donors, TCR clusters were largely donor specific. Study findings and constraints: Later expanders leaned CD4+, whereas clones that contracted between day 15 and 85 were balanced CD4/CD8.

For this clonotype: Antigen: not known.

A single record per CDR3 protein comes from TCRdb applying MiXCR to the 5' RACE reads. Of hundreds of thousands of distinct CDR3 sequences in the sample, about an eighth are singletons; the top ten hold 22%. The sequenced sample was PBMCs or a T cell subset sorted from them (not recorded which). This clonotype was obtained from a man aged 18 to 29 who had mild COVID-19 (a few samples of this study predate the infection). Cell type and time point are not known.

The CDR3 nucleotides read TGCGCCAGCAGCCAACCTCCGGAGGCGGGGGGGCAAGATACGCAGTATTTT. This gives the protein CASSQPPEAGGQDTQYF. The chain links TRBV4-3 to TRBJ2-3; the match to TRBD2 covers 9 bases. This CDR3 spans 17 amino acids. Looked up from germline, CDR1 is LGHNA and CDR2 is YSLEER. V trimming: 2 bases; J trimming: 5 bases; junction bases outside the gene matches: 11.